The 5 T cell receptor beta chains given below trace back to one sample, sequenced in a study of T cells in Graves' hyperthyroidism and ophthalmopathy. Using RNA transcripts as the source, TCR beta CDR3 regions were amplified. The primer set for the first-round RT-PCR of the TCR CDR3 was HTBI. TCRdb processed the multiplex PCR reads anew with MiXCR; each CDR3 protein has one entry. The data contain 250,000 to 350,000 distinct CDR3 sequences, approximately 17% of them singletons. Sequencing was done on a sample of blood. Source of these receptors: a young man with Graves' hyperthyroidism.

V usage is TRBV29-1 and J usage is TRBJ2-1, with 9 positions matching TRBD2. Germline V gene data show CDR1 as SQVTM and CDR2 as ANQGSEA. The CDR3 length is 14 residues. V shed 5 bases and J 6 bases; nucleotides not matched to a gene: 8. CDR3: CSVTGTSPSNEQFF. The DNA for the CDR3 is TGCAGCGTTACCGGGACTAGCCCTTCCAATGAGCAGTTCTTC.

This clonotype appeared a few times. The chain combines TRBV28 with TRBJ1-6; D is undetermined. Germline CDR1 reads MDHEN; CDR2 reads SYDVKM. This CDR3 is 15 amino acids long. V was shortened by 7 bases and J by 7 bases, with 17 bases between the two germline ends. CDR3 loop: CASTFREKLNSPLHF. In nucleotides, the CDR3 is TGTGCCAGCACCTTCCGAGAGAAGTTGAATTCACCCCTCCACTTT.

This clonotype came up many times. J is TRBJ1-2 and V is TRBV12-3 or TRBV12-4, with D unclear. CDR3 length: 14 residues. Trimming took 6 bases from V and 4 from J, leaving 15 bases between them. The CDR3, as DNA: TGTGCCAGCAGCTGGGCCCAACGGGGCTATGGCTACACCTTC. Translating gives CASSWAQRGYGYTF.

A word on this clonotype: A read error is possible here, since a much larger clone lies one base away. It is likely a read error, because the conserved phenylalanine at the end of the CDR3 is missing. The chain uses TRBV7-9 and TRBJ2-7; no reliable D call. Germline CDR1 is SEHNR and CDR2 is FQNEAQ (reference sequence). This CDR3 is 14 amino acids long. V was pared by 1 base and J by 4 bases, with 11 bases between. This CDR3 reads CASSLGSASYEQYL. DNA of the CDR3: TGTGCCAGCAGCTTAGGGTCCGCCTCTTACGAGCAGTACCTC.

In regard to this clonotype: Just one base apart from a much larger clone, this may be a read error. V and J are TRBV30 and TRBJ2-7; no clear D gene. The CDR3 has 14 residues. V lost 3 bases, J lost 2 bases, and 14 bases lay in between. The germline V gene has CDR1 GTSNPN and CDR2 SVGIG (reference sequence). Here the CDR3 DNA reads TGTGCCTGGAGCAAGGGCAGTTACGCCTACGAGCAGTACTTC. This translates into CAWSKGSYAYEQYF.